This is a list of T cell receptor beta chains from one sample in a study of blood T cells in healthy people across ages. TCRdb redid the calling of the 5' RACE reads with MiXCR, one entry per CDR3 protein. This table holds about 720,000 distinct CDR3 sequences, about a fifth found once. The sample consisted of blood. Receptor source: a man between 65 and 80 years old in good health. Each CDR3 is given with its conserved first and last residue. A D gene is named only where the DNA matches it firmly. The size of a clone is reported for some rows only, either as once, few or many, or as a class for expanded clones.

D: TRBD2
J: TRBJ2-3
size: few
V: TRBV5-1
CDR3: CASRRSGRRGDTQYF
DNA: TGCGCCAGCAGACGTAGCGGGAGGCGAGGAGATACGCAGTATTTT

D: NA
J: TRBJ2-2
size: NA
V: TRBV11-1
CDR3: CASSFSLGGELFF
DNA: TGTGCCAGCAGCTTTTCTCTCGGCGGGGAGCTGTTTTTT

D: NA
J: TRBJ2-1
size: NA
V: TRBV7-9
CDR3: CASSLEGGVPYNEQFF
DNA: TGTGCCAGCAGCTTAGAGGGCGGGGTCCCCTACAATGAGCAGTTCTTC

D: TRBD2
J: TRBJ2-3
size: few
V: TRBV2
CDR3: CASTPLAGITDTQYF
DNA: TGTGCCAGCACCCCACTAGCGGGAATCACAGATACGCAGTATTTT

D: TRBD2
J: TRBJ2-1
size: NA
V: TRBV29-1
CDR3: CSVEARTRSGEQFF
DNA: TGCAGCGTTGAAGCTAGGACTAGGAGTGGCGAGCAGTTCTTC

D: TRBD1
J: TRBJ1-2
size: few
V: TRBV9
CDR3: CASSGGQGAGYGYTF
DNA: TGTGCCAGCAGCGGGGGACAGGGGGCTGGTTATGGCTACACCTTC

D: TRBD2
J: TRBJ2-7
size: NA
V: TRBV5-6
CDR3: CASSATMFSGGFTRAYEQYF
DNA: TGTGCCAGCAGCGCTACTATGTTTAGCGGGGGATTCACGAGGGCCTACGAGCAGTACTTC

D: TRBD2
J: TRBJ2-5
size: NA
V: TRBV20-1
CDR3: CSALQPSGIPGETQYF
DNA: TGCAGTGCCTTGCAGCCTAGCGGGATCCCCGGAGAGACCCAGTACTTC

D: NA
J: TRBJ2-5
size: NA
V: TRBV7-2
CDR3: CASSARGQPQYF
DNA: TGTGCCAGCAGCGCAAGGGGTCAGCCCCAGTACTTC

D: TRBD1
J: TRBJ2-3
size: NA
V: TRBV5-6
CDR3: CASTRDSRTDTQYF
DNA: TGTGCCAGCACACGGGACAGTCGCACAGATACGCAGTATTTT

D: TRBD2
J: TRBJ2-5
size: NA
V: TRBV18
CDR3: CASSPRLAGVKGETQYF
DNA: TGTGCCAGCTCACCGCGGCTAGCGGGAGTAAAAGGAGAGACCCAGTACTTC

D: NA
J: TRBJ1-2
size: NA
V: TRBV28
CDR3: CASSLDPGPPYGYTF
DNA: TGTGCCAGCAGTCTAGATCCGGGACCACCCTATGGCTACACCTTC

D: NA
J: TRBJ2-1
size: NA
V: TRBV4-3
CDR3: CASSQTRASSYNEQFF
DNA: TGCGCCAGCAGCCAAACCAGGGCCAGCTCCTACAATGAGCAGTTCTTC

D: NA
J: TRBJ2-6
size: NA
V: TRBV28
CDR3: CASLPLSSGANVLTF
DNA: TGTGCCAGCCTACCACTAAGCTCTGGGGCCAACGTCCTGACTTTC

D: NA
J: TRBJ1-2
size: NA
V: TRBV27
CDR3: CASRRGYYGYTF
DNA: TGTGCCAGCCGCAGGGGATATTATGGCTACACCTTC

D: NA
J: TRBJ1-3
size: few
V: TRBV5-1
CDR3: CASSWEGSVGNTIYF
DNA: TGCGCCAGCAGCTGGGAGGGGAGTGTCGGAAACACCATATATTTT

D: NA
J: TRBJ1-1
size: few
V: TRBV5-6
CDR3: CASTDAGTNTEAFF
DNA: TGTGCCAGCACCGATGCAGGGACGAACACTGAAGCTTTCTTT

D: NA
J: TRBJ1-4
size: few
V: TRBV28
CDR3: CASSFRIRRGEKLFF
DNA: TGTGCCAGCAGTTTTCGAATCCGGCGGGGTGAAAAACTGTTTTTT

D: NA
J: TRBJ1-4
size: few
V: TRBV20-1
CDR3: CSVSDSGREKLFF
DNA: TGCAGTGTTTCGGACAGTGGGAGGGAAAAACTGTTTTTT

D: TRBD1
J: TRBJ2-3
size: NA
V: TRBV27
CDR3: CASSSSTLRDRVTQYF
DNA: TGTGCCAGCAGTTCCTCTACCCTTCGGGACAGGGTGACGCAGTATTTT

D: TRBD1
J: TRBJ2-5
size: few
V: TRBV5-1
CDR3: CASSLNGQDQETQYF
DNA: TGCGCCAGCAGCTTGAACGGACAGGACCAAGAGACCCAGTACTTC

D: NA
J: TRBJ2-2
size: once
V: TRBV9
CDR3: CASSVDPGKNTGELFF
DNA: TGTGCCAGCAGCGTAGATCCGGGAAAGAACACCGGGGAGCTGTTTTTT

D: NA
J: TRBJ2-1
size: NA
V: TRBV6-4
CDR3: CASSDRLEAPDEQFF
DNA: TGTGCCAGCAGTGACCGTTTGGAGGCCCCCGATGAGCAGTTCTTC

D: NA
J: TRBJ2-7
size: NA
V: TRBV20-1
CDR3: CSARGLYEQYF
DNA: TGCAGTGCTAGGGGACTCTACGAGCAGTACTTC

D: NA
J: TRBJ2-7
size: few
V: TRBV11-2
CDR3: CASRFLGTHEQYF
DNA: TGTGCCAGCAGGTTCCTCGGGACACACGAGCAGTACTTC

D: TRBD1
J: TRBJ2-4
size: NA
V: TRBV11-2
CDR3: CASRDRGLAKNIQYF
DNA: TGTGCCAGCCGGGACAGGGGGCTAGCCAAAAACATTCAGTACTTC

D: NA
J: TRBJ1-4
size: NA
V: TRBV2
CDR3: CASSQMGVNEKLFF
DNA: TGTGCCAGCAGCCAGATGGGGGTGAATGAAAAACTGTTTTTT

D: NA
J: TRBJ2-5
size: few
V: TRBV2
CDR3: CASSEDRSSETQYF
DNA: TGTGCCAGCAGTGAAGACAGGAGTTCAGAGACCCAGTACTTC

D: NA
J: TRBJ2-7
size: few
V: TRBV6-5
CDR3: CASSPGSEQYF
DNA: TGTGCCAGCAGTCCGGGATCCGAGCAGTACTTC

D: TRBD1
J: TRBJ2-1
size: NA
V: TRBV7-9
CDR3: CASSATGIGNEQFF
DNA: TGTGCCAGCAGCGCGACAGGGATCGGGAATGAGCAGTTCTTC

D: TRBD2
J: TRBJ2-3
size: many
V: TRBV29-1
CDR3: CSVEDWAGVKLAGTSTDTQYF
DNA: TGCAGCGTTGAAGATTGGGCAGGAGTCAAGTTAGCGGGAACTAGCACAGATACGCAGTATTTT

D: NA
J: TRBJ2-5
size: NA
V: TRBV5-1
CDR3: CASRIGVSGQETQYF
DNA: TGCGCCAGCAGAATTGGGGTGTCAGGTCAAGAGACCCAGTACTTC

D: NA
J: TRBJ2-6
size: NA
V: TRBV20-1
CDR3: CSAIQGSGANVLTF
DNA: TGCAGTGCTATACAGGGTTCGGGGGCCAACGTCCTGACTTTC

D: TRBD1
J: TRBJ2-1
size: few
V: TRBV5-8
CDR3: CASSFGQGAMYEQFF
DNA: TGTGCCAGCAGCTTCGGACAGGGGGCTATGTATGAGCAGTTCTTC

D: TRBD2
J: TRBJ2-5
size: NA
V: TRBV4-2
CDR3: CASSQETSGSEAQYF
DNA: TGTGCCAGCAGCCAAGAGACTAGCGGATCCGAGGCCCAGTACTTC

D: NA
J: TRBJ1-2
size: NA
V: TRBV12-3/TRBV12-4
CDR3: CASSYSTAAYGYTF
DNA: TGTGCCAGCAGTTACTCGACGGCAGCCTATGGCTACACCTTC

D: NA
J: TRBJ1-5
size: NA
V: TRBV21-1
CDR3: CASSKATGVGQPQHF
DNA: TGTGCCAGCAGCAAAGCGACAGGGGTAGGACAGCCCCAGCATTTT

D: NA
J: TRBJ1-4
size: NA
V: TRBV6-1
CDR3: CASTTLRNEKLFF
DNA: TGTGCCAGCACGACTTTAAGGAATGAAAAACTGTTTTTT

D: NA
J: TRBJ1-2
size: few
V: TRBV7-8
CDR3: CASSSALEGVNYGYTF
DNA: TGTGCCAGCAGCTCCGCCCTCGAGGGGGTTAACTATGGCTACACCTTC

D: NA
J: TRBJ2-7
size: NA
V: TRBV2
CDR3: CTSTKETAEQYF
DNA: TGTACCAGCACCAAGGAGACAGCCGAGCAGTACTTC